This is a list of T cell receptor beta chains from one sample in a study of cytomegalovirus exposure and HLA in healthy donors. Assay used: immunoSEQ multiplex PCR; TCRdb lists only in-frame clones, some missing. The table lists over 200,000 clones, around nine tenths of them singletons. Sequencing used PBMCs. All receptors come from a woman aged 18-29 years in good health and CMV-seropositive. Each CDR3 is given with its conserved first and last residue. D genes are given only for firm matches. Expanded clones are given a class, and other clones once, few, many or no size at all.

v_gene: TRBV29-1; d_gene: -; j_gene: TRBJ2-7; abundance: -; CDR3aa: CSVDKGGTYEQYF
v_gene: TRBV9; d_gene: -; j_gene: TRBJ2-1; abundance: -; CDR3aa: CASSVQPGFSNEQFF
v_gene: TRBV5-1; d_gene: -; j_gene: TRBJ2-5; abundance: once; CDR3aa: CASRYDGGLSETQYF
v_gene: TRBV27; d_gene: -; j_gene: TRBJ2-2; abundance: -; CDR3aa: CASTPGNTGELFF
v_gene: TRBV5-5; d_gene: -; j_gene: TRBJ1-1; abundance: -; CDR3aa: CASSLASNTEAFF
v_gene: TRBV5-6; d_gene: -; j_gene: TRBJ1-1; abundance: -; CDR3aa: CASSLSGNFLETEAFF
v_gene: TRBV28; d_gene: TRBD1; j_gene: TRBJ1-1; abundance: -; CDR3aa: CASHDGTGLDTEAFF
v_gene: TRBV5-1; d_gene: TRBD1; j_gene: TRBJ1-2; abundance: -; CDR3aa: CASSLPRTGGYTF
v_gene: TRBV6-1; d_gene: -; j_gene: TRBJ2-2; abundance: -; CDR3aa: CASSGGTGELFF
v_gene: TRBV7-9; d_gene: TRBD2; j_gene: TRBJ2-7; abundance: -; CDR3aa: CASSLSARLAGSSGEQYF
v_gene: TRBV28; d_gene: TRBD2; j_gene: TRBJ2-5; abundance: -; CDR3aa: CASTLAGRETQYF
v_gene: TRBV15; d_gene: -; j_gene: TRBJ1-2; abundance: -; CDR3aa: CATSRGRGSSYGYTF
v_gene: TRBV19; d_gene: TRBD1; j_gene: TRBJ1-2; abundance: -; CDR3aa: CASSARDRGGYTF
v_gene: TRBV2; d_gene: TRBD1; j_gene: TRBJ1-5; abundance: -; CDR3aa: CASCLDREEPQHF
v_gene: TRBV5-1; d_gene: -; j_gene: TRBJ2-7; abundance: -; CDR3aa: CASSPSGSYEQYF
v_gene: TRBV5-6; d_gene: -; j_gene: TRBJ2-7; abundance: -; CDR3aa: CASSLRGPPHEQYF
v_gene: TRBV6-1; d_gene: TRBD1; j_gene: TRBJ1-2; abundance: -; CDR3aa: CASSPRGEGARGYTF
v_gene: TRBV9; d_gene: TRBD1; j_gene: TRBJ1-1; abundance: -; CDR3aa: CASSPRTGFGDTEAFF
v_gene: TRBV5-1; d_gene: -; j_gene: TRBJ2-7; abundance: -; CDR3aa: CASSSDTALHEQYF
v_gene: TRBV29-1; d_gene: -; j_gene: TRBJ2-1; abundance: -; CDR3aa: CSVGVYNEQFF
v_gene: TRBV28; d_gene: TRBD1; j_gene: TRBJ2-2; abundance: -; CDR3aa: CAGQGIGTGELFF
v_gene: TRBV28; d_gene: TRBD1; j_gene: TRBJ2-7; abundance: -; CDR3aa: CASSPRDRVYEQYF
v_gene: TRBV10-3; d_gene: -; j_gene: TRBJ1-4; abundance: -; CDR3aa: CAISEPGGENEKLFF